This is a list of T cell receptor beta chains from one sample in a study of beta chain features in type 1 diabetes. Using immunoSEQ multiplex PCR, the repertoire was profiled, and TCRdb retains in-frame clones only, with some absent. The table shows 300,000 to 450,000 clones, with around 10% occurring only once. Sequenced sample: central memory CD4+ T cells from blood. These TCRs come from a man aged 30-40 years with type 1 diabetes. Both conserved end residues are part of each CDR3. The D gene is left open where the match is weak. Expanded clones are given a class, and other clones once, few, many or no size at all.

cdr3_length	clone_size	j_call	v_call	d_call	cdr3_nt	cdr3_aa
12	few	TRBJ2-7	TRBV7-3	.	TGTGCCAGCAGCTTAGCGGTCACCGAGCAGTACTTC	CASSLAVTEQYF
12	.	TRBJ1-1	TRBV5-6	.	TGTGCCAGCAGCATTTATCGTGCTGGGGCTTTCTTT	CASSIYRAGAFF
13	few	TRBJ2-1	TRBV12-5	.	TGTGCTAGTGGTTTGAACTGGGCGAATGAGCAGTTCTTC	CASGLNWANEQFF
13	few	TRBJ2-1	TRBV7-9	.	TGTGCCAGCAGCTTAGGGAATGGGAATGAGCAGTTCTTC	CASSLGNGNEQFF
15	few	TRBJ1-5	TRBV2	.	TGTGCCAGCCAGGACAGCAGGGTTAGCAATCAGCCCCAGCATTTT	CASQDSRVSNQPQHF
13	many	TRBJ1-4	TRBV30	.	TGTGCCTGGCTGAACGTCGGGGTAGAAAAACTGTTTTTT	CAWLNVGVEKLFF
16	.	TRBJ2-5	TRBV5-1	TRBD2	TGCGCCAGCAGCTCAGGTAGCGGGTCAAGCCAAGAGACCCAGTACTTC	CASSSGSGSSQETQYF
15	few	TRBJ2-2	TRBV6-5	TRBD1	TGTGCCAGCAATCCCGGGACAGCGAACACCGGGGAGCTGTTTTTT	CASNPGTANTGELFF
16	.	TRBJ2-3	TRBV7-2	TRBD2	TGTGCCAGCAGCATTGGACTAGCGGGAGCGGTTGATACGCAGTATTTT	CASSIGLAGAVDTQYF
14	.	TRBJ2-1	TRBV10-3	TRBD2	TGTGCCAGCACGGTCGGACTAGTAAGAGGTGAGCAGTTCTTC	CASTVGLVRGEQFF
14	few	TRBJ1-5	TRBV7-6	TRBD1	TGTGCCAGCAGCTTGGAGACAGGGTATCAGCCCCAGCATTTT	CASSLETGYQPQHF
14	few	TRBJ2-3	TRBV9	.	TGTGCCAGCAGCCAAAGACAAATAAGAGATACGCAGTATTTT	CASSQRQIRDTQYF
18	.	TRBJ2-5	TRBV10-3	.	TGTGCCATCAGTGAGTCCGTAGGTGGCAGGGGGGCCCAAGAGACCCAGTACTTC	CAISESVGGRGAQETQYF
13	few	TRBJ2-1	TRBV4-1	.	TGCGCCAGCAGCGTACAGGGCTACAATGAGCAGTTCTTC	CASSVQGYNEQFF
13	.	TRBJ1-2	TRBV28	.	TGTGCCAGCAGTTTATTAGGAGGGGAAGGCTACACCTTC	CASSLLGGEGYTF
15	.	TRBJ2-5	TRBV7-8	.	TGTGCCAGCAGCTGGAACACGGACATAATCGAGACCCAGTACTTC	CASSWNTDIIETQYF
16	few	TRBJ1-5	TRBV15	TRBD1	TGTGCCACCAGCAGTGACAGGGGCATTGCAAATCAGCCCCAGCATTTT	CATSSDRGIANQPQHF
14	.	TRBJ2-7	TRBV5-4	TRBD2	TGTGCCAGCAGCTATGGACTAGTAGTTTACGAGCAGTACTTC	CASSYGLVVYEQYF
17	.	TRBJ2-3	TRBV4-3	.	TGCGCCAGCAGCCGCGAGCCCAGGTCTACTAGCACAGATACGCAGTATTTT	CASSREPRSTSTDTQYF
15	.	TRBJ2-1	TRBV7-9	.	TGTGCCAGCAGCTTTGGGGACTCCTACTACAATGAGCAGTTCTTC	CASSFGDSYYNEQFF
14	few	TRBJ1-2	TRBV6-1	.	TGTGCCAGCTCTAAGGAAACAGACCTTTATGGCTACACCTTC	CASSKETDLYGYTF
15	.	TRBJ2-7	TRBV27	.	TGTGCCAGCAGTACCTTCCTGAGTGGGCCGGGGGAGCAGTACTTC	CASSTFLSGPGEQYF
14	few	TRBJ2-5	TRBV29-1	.	TGCAGCGTTGGAGGCGGTCCTATCCAAGAGACCCAGTACTTC	CSVGGGPIQETQYF
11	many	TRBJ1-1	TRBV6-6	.	TGTGCCAGCAGTTTGTGGCCTGAAGCTTTCTTT	CASSLWPEAFF
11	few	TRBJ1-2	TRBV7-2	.	TGTGCCAGCAGCCCCCAGCGAGGCTACACCTTC	CASSPQRGYTF
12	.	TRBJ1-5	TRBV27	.	TGTGCCAGCAGTTCCCCTCTCCAGCCCCAGCATTTT	CASSSPLQPQHF
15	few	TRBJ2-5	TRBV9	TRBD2	TGTGCCAGCAGCGTAGTCCTAGCGGGACAAGAGACCCAGTACTTC	CASSVVLAGQETQYF
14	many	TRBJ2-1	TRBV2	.	TGTGCCAGCAGTGAGTTGGGGGAGTGGAATGAGCAGTTCTTC	CASSELGEWNEQFF
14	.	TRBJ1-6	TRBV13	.	TGTGCCAGCAGAGAGTCCGGCAGGGGAGAACCCCTCCACTTT	CASRESGRGEPLHF
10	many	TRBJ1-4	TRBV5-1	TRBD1	TGCGCCAGCAGCTGGGGACAGGACCGTTTT	CASSWGQDRF
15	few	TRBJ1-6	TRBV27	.	TGTGCCAGCAGTTGGGAACGGGACGCCAATTCACCCCTCCACTTT	CASSWERDANSPLHF
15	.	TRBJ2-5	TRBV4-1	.	TGCGCCAGCAGCCAACAGGACCGAGTCCAAGAGACCCAGTACTTC	CASSQQDRVQETQYF
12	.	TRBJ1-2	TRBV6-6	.	TGTGCCAGCAGTTACCATGGGGACGGCTACACCTTC	CASSYHGDGYTF
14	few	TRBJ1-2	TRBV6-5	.	TGTGCCAGCAGTTACTTGCGGACGGTCTATGGCTACACCTTC	CASSYLRTVYGYTF
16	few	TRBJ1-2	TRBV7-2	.	TGTGCCAGCAGCCTCTCTGGGGGGGTGCATAACTATGGCTACACCTTC	CASSLSGGVHNYGYTF
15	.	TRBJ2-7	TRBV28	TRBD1	TGTGCCAGCAGCCGGACAGGGGTGGGCTCCTACGAGCAGTACTTC	CASSRTGVGSYEQYF
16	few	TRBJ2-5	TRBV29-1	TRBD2	TGCAGCGTTCTGTCACGGCGGGAGGTGACACAAGAGACCCAGTACTTC	CSVLSRREVTQETQYF
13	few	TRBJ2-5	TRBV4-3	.	TGCGCCAGCAGCCAAGCCGTCCAAGAGACCCAGTACTTC	CASSQAVQETQYF
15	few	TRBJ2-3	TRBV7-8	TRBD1	TGTGCCAGCAGCTTGGGGACAGGGGTCACAGATACGCAGTATTTT	CASSLGTGVTDTQYF
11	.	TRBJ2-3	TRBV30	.	TGTGCCTGGACGAGGGGGACCGCACAGTATTTT	CAWTRGTAQYF
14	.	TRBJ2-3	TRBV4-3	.	TGCGCCAGCAGCCAAGATTGGGGCGGAGATACGCAGTATTTT	CASSQDWGGDTQYF
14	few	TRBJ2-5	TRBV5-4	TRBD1	TGCGCCAGTTCCACCGGACAGGAGAAAGAGACCCAGTACTTC	CASSTGQEKETQYF